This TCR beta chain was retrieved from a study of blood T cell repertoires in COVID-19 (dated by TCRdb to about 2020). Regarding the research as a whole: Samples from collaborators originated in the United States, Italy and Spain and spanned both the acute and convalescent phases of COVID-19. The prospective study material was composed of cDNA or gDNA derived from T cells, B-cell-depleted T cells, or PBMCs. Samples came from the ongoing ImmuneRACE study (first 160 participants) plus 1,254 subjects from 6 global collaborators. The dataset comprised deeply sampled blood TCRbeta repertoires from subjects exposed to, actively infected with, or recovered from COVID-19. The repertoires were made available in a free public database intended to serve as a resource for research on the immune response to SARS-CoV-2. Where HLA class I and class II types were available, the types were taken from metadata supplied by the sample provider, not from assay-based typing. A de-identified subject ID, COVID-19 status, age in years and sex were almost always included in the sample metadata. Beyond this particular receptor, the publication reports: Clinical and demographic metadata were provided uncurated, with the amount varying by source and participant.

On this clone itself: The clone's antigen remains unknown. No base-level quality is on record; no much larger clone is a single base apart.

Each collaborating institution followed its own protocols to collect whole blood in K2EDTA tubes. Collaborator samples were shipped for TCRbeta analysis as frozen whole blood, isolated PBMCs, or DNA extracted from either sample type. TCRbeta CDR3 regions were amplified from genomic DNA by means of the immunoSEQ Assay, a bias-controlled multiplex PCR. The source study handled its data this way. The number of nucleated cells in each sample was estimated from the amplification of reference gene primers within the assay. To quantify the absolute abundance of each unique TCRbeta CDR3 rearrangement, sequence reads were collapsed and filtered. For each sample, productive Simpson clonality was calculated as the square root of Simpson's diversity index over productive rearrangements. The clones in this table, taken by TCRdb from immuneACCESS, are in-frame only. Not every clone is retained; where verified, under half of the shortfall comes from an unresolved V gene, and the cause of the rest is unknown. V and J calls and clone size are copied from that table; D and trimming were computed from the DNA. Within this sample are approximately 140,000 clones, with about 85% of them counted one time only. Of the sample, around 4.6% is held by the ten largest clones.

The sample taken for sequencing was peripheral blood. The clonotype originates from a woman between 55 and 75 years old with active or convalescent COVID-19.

The CDR3 in this case is CASSETTNGIYGYTF. The nucleotide sequence reads TGTGCCAGCAGCGAAACGACCAACGGGATTTATGGCTACACCTTC. The chain is made from TRBV6-4 and TRBJ1-2; the D segment cannot be called with confidence. From the germline V gene, CDR1 is MRHNA and CDR2 is SNTAGT. The CDR3 sequence holds 15 residues, the cysteine and phenylalanine included. Only the CDR3 DNA stays, 45 bases, in frame from base 1. At the junction V is shortened by 6 bases and J by 5 bases, with 19 bases in between.